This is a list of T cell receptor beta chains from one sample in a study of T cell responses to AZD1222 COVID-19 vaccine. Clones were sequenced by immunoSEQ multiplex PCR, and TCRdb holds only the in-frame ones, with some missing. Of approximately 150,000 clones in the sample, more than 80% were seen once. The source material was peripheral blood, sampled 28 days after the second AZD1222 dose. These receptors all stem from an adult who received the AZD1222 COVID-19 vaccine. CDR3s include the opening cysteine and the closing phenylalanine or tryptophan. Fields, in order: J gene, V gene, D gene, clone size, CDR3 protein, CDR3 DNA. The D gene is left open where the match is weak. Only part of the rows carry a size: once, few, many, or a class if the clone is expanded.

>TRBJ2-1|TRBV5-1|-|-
CASSLEGQRVNEQFF
TGCGCCAGCAGCTTGGAGGGTCAGCGGGTGAATGAGCAGTTCTTC
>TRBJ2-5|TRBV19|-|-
CASSNSGQGGETQYF
TGTGCCAGTAGTAATAGCGGGCAGGGGGGAGAGACCCAGTACTTC
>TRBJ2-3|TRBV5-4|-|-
CASSFPGLTATDTQYF
TGTGCCAGCAGCTTTCCTGGACTCACCGCCACAGATACGCAGTATTTT
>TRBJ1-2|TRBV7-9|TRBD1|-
CASSSDRVYGYTF
TGTGCCAGCAGCTCGGACAGGGTCTATGGCTACACCTTC
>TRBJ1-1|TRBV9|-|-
CASSGAQDSNTEAFF
TGTGCCAGCAGCGGAGCCCAGGACAGCAACACTGAAGCTTTCTTT
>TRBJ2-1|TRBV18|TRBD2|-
CASSPPAGGGNEQFF
TGTGCCAGCTCACCACCGGCGGGAGGGGGCAATGAGCAGTTCTTC
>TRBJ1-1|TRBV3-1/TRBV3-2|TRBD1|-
CASSQDLTGVRPEAFF
TGTGCCAGCAGCCAAGATCTTACAGGGGTGCGCCCTGAAGCTTTCTTT
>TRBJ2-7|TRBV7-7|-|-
CASSLEGGDRREQYF
TGTGCCAGCAGCTTAGAGGGGGGGGACAGGCGCGAGCAGTACTTC
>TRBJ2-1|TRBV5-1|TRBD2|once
CASSLASSGSFNEQFF
TGCGCCAGCAGCTTGGCGAGTAGCGGGAGTTTCAATGAGCAGTTCTTC
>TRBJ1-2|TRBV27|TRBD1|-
CASSRTGANYGYTF
TGTGCCAGTTCTAGGACAGGGGCGAACTATGGCTACACCTTC
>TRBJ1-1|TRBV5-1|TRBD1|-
CASSLDRGVSTEAFF
TGCGCCAGCAGCTTGGACAGGGGGGTCTCGACTGAAGCTTTCTTT
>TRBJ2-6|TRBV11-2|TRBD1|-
CASSSPGQVIRANVLTF
TGTGCCAGCAGCTCCCCGGGACAGGTTATTAGGGCCAACGTCCTGACTTTC
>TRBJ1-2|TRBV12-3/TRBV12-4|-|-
CASTLGQYGYTF
TGTGCCAGCACCTTGGGGCAGTATGGCTACACCTTC
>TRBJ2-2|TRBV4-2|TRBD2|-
CASSPRAGEGTGELFF
TGTGCCAGCAGCCCCCGGGCGGGAGAAGGCACCGGGGAGCTGTTTTTT
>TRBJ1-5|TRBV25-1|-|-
CASSVHQGWSQPQHF
TGTGCCAGCAGTGTTCACCAGGGATGGAGTCAGCCCCAGCATTTT
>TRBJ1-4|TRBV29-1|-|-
CSALLGVANEKLFF
TGCAGCGCCCTATTAGGGGTGGCTAATGAAAAACTGTTTTTT
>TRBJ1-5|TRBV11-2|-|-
CASSNGPSLPQHF
TGTGCCAGCAGCAACGGGCCGTCTCTTCCCCAGCATTTT
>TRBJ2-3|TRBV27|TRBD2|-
CASSFRASGQLRDTQYF
TGTGCCAGCAGTTTCCGGGCTAGCGGGCAGCTAAGAGATACGCAGTATTTT
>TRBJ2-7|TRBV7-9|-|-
CASSLGGSHLSYEQYF
TGTGCCAGCAGCTTAGGTGGGAGCCACTTGAGCTACGAGCAGTACTTC
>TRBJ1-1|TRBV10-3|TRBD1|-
CAISESTQGDEAFF
TGTGCCATCAGTGAGTCGACTCAGGGGGACGAAGCTTTCTTT
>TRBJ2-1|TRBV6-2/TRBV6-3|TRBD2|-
CASSRAGGAIGEQFF
TGTGCCAGCAGTAGAGCGGGGGGCGCGATCGGTGAGCAGTTCTTC
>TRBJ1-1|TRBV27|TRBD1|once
CASSYSTGRTEAFF
TGTGCCAGCAGTTACTCGACAGGGCGGACTGAAGCTTTCTTT
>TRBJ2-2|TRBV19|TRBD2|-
CASSKRASGDHTGELFF
TGTGCCAGTAGTAAAAGGGCTAGCGGAGATCACACCGGGGAGCTGTTTTTT
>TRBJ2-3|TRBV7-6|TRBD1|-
CASSPRTGGGTDTQYF
TGTGCCAGCAGCCCCCGGACAGGCGGTGGCACAGATACGCAGTATTTT
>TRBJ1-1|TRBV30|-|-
CAWSVRGTEAFF
TGTGCCTGGAGTGTAAGGGGGACTGAAGCTTTCTTT
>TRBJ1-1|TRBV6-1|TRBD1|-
CASSLGQGRNTEAFF
TGTGCCAGCAGTTTGGGACAGGGAAGGAACACTGAAGCTTTCTTT
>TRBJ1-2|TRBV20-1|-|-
CSASQRGLHRASYGYTF
TGCAGTGCTAGTCAAAGAGGGCTTCATCGGGCCTCCTATGGCTACACCTTC
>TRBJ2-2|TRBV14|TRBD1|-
CASSHVWTGDTGELFF
TGTGCCAGCAGCCATGTATGGACAGGGGACACCGGGGAGCTGTTTTTT
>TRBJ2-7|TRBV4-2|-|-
CASSHRGTRSYEQYF
TGTGCCAGCAGCCATAGGGGGACTCGTTCTTACGAGCAGTACTTC
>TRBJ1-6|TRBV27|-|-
CASGPVALRGDRPLHF
TGTGCCAGCGGGCCGGTGGCCTTAAGGGGGGATAGACCCCTCCACTTT
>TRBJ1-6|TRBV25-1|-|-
CASSESSVNWGSPLHF
TGTGCCAGCAGTGAATCAAGCGTGAATTGGGGATCACCCCTCCACTTT
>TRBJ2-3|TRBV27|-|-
CASSLGDTQYF
TGTGCCAGCAGTTTAGGAGATACGCAGTATTTT
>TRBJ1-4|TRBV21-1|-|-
CASSFARALEEKLFF
TGTGCCAGCAGCTTCGCGAGAGCCCTTGAGGAAAAACTGTTTTTT
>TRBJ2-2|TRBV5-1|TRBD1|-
CASSPSQPPPGQGVWHTGELFF
TGCGCCAGCAGCCCTAGCCAACCTCCACCGGGACAGGGTGTATGGCACACCGGGGAGCTGTTTTTT
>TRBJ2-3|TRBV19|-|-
CASSIGVRSDTQYF
TGTGCCAGTAGTATAGGAGTAAGGTCAGATACGCAGTATTTT
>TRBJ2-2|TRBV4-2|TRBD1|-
CASSQGDRDTGELFF
TGTGCCAGCAGCCAAGGGGACAGGGACACCGGGGAGCTGTTTTTT
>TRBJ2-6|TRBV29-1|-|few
CSVGRDTRIRGANVLTF
TGCAGCGTTGGGAGGGACACCCGAATTAGGGGGGCCAACGTCCTGACTTTC
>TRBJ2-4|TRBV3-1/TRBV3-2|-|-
CASSQSRQGLAKNIQYF
TGTGCCAGCAGCCAATCCCGGCAGGGGCTAGCCAAAAACATTCAGTACTTC
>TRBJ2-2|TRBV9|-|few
CASSYPPSPGAGELFF
TGTGCCAGCAGCTATCCCCCTTCCCCAGGGGCCGGGGAGCTGTTTTTT
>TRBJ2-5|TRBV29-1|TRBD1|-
CSLTGNSDQETQYF
TGCAGTTTGACAGGGAATTCCGACCAAGAGACCCAGTACTTC
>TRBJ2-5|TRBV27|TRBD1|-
CASSLLGGAEETQYF
TGTGCCAGCAGTTTACTAGGGGGCGCAGAAGAGACCCAGTACTTC
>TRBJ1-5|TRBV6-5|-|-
CAIGGKYSNQPQHF
TGTGCCATCGGGGGGAAGTATAGCAATCAGCCCCAGCATTTT
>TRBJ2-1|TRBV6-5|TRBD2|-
CAVGTSGRGYNEQFF
TGTGCCGTCGGGACTAGCGGGAGAGGTTACAATGAGCAGTTCTTC
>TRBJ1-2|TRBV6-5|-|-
CASSYGRNYGYTF
TGTGCCAGCAGTTACGGGCGTAACTATGGCTACACCTTC
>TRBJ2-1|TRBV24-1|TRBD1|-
CATSDPGQGGNNEQFF
TGTGCCACCAGTGACCCGGGACAGGGAGGTAACAATGAGCAGTTCTTC
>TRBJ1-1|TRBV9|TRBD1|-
CASSPDRAGMNTEAFF
TGTGCCAGCAGCCCAGACAGGGCCGGCATGAACACTGAAGCTTTCTTT
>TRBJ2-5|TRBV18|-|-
CASSPIPRTVQETQYF
TGTGCCAGCTCACCAATCCCCCGAACAGTCCAAGAGACCCAGTACTTC